Listed below are T cell receptor beta chains from one sample, sequenced in a study of human T cells and chemical hapten exposure. From the RACE reads, TCRdb called clonotypes with MiXCR, one entry per CDR3 protein. The top ten hold approximately 1.5% of the sample, which has nearly 80,000 distinct CDR3 sequences, under 13% seen once. The source material was whole blood, sampled in connection with sensitization to the hapten diphenylcyclopropenone (DPC). The receptors shown here come from a woman in her forties or fifties with alopecia areata. Some clones in this sample may be carry-over from other donors' samples. The CDR3 runs from the conserved cysteine through the conserved F or W. The D gene is left open where the match is weak. Expanded clones get a size class; other rows say once, few or many, or leave the size out.

J gene | D gene | clone size | V gene | CDR3 DNA | CDR3 protein
TRBJ2-3 | - | once | TRBV19 | TGTGCCAGTAGTGAGACAGCGAGCACAGATACGCTGTATTTT | CASSETASTDTLYF
TRBJ1-5 | - | - | TRBV27 | TGTGCCAGCAAACAGGGTGGCCAGCCCCAGCATTTT | CASKQGGQPQHF
TRBJ1-1 | TRBD1 | few | TRBV7-2 | TGTGCCAGCAGCCTAGCGGGACAGGGGGTTATGAACACTGAAGCTTTCTTT | CASSLAGQGVMNTEAFF
TRBJ1-4 | - | - | TRBV24-1 | TGTGCCACCAGTGATTCCATTCCCGGTCAACTGTTTTTT | CATSDSIPGQLFF
TRBJ2-7 | - | - | TRBV11-2 | TGTGCCAGCAGCTTAGAAGGCGGGCCTAGCTCCTACGAGCAGTACTTC | CASSLEGGPSSYEQYF
TRBJ2-1 | TRBD2 | - | TRBV6-6 | TGTGCCAGCAGTTCCCCCCTAGCGGGAGGGAACAATGAGCAGTTCTTC | CASSSPLAGGNNEQFF
TRBJ2-7 | - | many | TRBV11-2 | TGTGCCAGCAGCTTATCCGGCCCCTACTACGAGCAGTACTTC | CASSLSGPYYEQYF
TRBJ2-7 | - | many | TRBV7-6 | TGTGCCAGCAGCCCTATCCTCTACGAGCAGTACTTC | CASSPILYEQYF
TRBJ2-6 | TRBD1 | few | TRBV5-1 | TGCGCCAGCAGCTTGAACAGGGGCACCTCTGGGGCCAACGTCCTGACTTTC | CASSLNRGTSGANVLTF
TRBJ1-5 | - | many | TRBV6-5 | TGTGCCAGCAGTCCGCAAGGAGAGGGCGGGAGTCAGCCCCAGCATTTT | CASSPQGEGGSQPQHF
TRBJ1-1 | - | - | TRBV9 | TGTGCCAGCAGCCCTAGGAGCGTGAACACTGAAGCTTTCTTT | CASSPRSVNTEAFF
TRBJ1-6 | - | few | TRBV11-2 | TGTGCCAGCAGCTTATATAATTCACCCCTCCACTTT | CASSLYNSPLHF
TRBJ1-1 | - | many | TRBV28 | TGTGCCAGCAGGAGGGCATTGAACACTGAAGCTTTCTTT | CASRRALNTEAFF
TRBJ2-2 | - | many | TRBV24-1 | TGTGCCACGTGTGGGACAAGGAACACCGGGGAGCTGTTTTTT | CATCGTRNTGELFF
TRBJ2-7 | - | - | TRBV29-1 | TGCAGCGTTGAAGTACATTACGAGCAGTACTTC | CSVEVHYEQYF
TRBJ2-1 | - | few | TRBV20-1 | TGCAGTGCTAGAGATCAGGTAGAGCAGTTCTTC | CSARDQVEQFF
TRBJ2-4 | - | many | TRBV5-5 | TGTGCCAGCAGCTTTTCCCCCACCGAGGAGACCATTCAGTACTTC | CASSFSPTEETIQYF
TRBJ2-3 | - | few | TRBV6-1 | TGTGCCAGCAGTGATCGTTGGGGGTCTTCAGATACGCAGTATTTT | CASSDRWGSSDTQYF
TRBJ1-3 | - | few | TRBV10-3 | TGTGCCATCATGAGCATCGGCTCTGGAAACACCATATATTTT | CAIMSIGSGNTIYF
TRBJ2-1 | TRBD1 | many | TRBV11-2 | TGTGCCAGCACCCCGGACAGGGGAAGGGGCAATGAGCAGTTCTTC | CASTPDRGRGNEQFF
TRBJ2-7 | - | - | TRBV11-2 | TGTGCCAGCAGCTTAGATAGGACGGATGGATACGAGCAGTACTTC | CASSLDRTDGYEQYF
TRBJ2-7 | - | - | TRBV7-8 | TGTGCCAGCAGCGCCCAACCTGGGATCTACGAGCAGTACTTC | CASSAQPGIYEQYF
TRBJ2-6 | - | - | TRBV5-1 | TGCGCCAGCGTCGGGGGAGGCGTCTCTGGGGCCAACGTCCTGACTTTC | CASVGGGVSGANVLTF
TRBJ2-5 | TRBD1 | few | TRBV20-1 | TGCAGTGCATCCCAGGGGGATGAGACCCAGTACTTC | CSASQGDETQYF
TRBJ2-4 | TRBD2 | - | TRBV12-3/TRBV12-4 | TGTGCCAGCAGCTACCTACCAGCGGGAGGACAAAACATTCAGTACTTC | CASSYLPAGGQNIQYF
TRBJ1-5 | - | many | TRBV5-6 | TGTGCCAGCAGCTTGGGGGGGGCCGGTCAGCCCCAGCATTTT | CASSLGGAGQPQHF
TRBJ2-4 | - | - | TRBV11-2 | TGTGCCAGCAGCTTACAGGGCCCCAAAAACATTCAGTACTTC | CASSLQGPKNIQYF
TRBJ2-1 | TRBD2 | - | TRBV10-3 | TGTGCCATCAGGACTAGCGGGACCTACAATGAGCAGTTCTTC | CAIRTSGTYNEQFF
TRBJ2-3 | TRBD2 | - | TRBV27 | TGTGCCAGCAGTCTGGGACTAGGAACAGATACGCAGTATTTT | CASSLGLGTDTQYF
TRBJ1-1 | - | few | TRBV7-3 | TGTGCCAGCAGTTCTCGACTGAACACCGAAGCTTTCTTT | CASSSRLNTEAFF
TRBJ2-2 | - | many | TRBV7-3 | TGTGCCAGCAGCTTAACGCCCTCTACTGGACTGAACACCGGGGAGCTGTTTTTT | CASSLTPSTGLNTGELFF
TRBJ2-5 | - | many | TRBV2 | TGTGCCAGCAGTGAAGACAGGAATCTAGAGACCCAGTACTTC | CASSEDRNLETQYF
TRBJ2-2 | TRBD2 | few | TRBV5-1 | TGCGCCAGCAGACTGGCTAGCGGGAGTGAAGGGGAGCTGTTTTTT | CASRLASGSEGELFF
TRBJ2-1 | - | many | TRBV7-9 | TGTGCCAGCACCCTTAGGGGCGGGCGAGGGTCCTACAATGAGCAGTTCTTC | CASTLRGGRGSYNEQFF
TRBJ2-5 | - | - | TRBV4-1 | TGCGCCAGCAGCCCGGGCGGCCAGCCTAAACTCCAAGAGACCCAGTACTTC | CASSPGGQPKLQETQYF
TRBJ2-7 | - | - | TRBV5-6 | TGTGCCAGCAGCTTCGAGGGGGAGCAGTACTTC | CASSFEGEQYF
TRBJ2-6 | - | few | TRBV29-1 | TGCAGCGCCTCTGGGGCCAACGTCCTGACTTTC | CSASGANVLTF
TRBJ1-6 | - | - | TRBV11-2 | TGTGCCAGCAGCTTAGAAAGGTCAAGACACAGCAGCTCCTATAATTCACCCCTCCACTTT | CASSLERSRHSSSYNSPLHF
TRBJ2-1 | TRBD1 | - | TRBV29-1 | TGCAGCGTTCTAGGGACAGGGGGCTCTGGGGATGAGCAGTTCTTC | CSVLGTGGSGDEQFF
TRBJ2-7 | TRBD1 | many | TRBV19 | TGTGCCAGCCCCCCCAGGGGACAGGGAGAGCCCTACGAGCAGTACTTC | CASPPRGQGEPYEQYF
TRBJ2-2 | - | few | TRBV7-6 | TGTGCCAGCAGCGGGACAAAGGTGAACACCGGGGAGCTGTTTTTT | CASSGTKVNTGELFF
TRBJ1-1 | TRBD1 | many | TRBV10-2 | TGCGCCAGCAGTAAGGACAGGGGTTTATCAAACACTGAAGCTTTCTTT | CASSKDRGLSNTEAFF
TRBJ2-1 | - | many | TRBV11-2 | TGTGCCAGCAGCTCCGGACAGCCCTACAATGAGCAGTTCTTC | CASSSGQPYNEQFF
TRBJ2-7 | - | - | TRBV29-1 | TGCAGCGTTGGGCACGGCAGCAGCTCCTACGAGCAGTACTTC | CSVGHGSSSYEQYF
TRBJ1-1 | - | - | TRBV20-1 | TGCAGTGCCCCGGGGGTCACTGAAGCTTTCTTT | CSAPGVTEAFF
TRBJ2-7 | - | - | TRBV6-1 | TGTGCCAGCACCCCTTCCCGTAACGAGCAGTACTTC | CASTPSRNEQYF
TRBJ2-1 | TRBD2 | many | TRBV29-1 | TGCAGCGTTGAGGAGCCACTAGCGGGAGTCTACAATGAGCAGTTCTTC | CSVEEPLAGVYNEQFF
TRBJ1-1 | - | - | TRBV7-8 | TGTGCCAGCAGCTCCACCGGGACACTGAACACTGAAGCTTTCTTT | CASSSTGTLNTEAFF
TRBJ1-3 | TRBD1 | many | TRBV12-3/TRBV12-4 | TGTGCCAGCAGTTTAACCGGGACAGCGAGCTCTGGAAACACCATATATTTT | CASSLTGTASSGNTIYF
TRBJ1-3 | - | - | TRBV11-2 | TGTGCCAGCAGCTTGCGGGGTCCTGGAAACACCATATATTTT | CASSLRGPGNTIYF
TRBJ2-5 | - | - | TRBV7-3 | TGTGCCAGCAGCTTTTCCAGGGATGAGACCCAGTACTTC | CASSFSRDETQYF
TRBJ2-7 | - | - | TRBV21-1 | TGTGCCAGCAGCACGGCTCCTAGGCCCTACGAGCAGTACTTC | CASSTAPRPYEQYF